These T cell receptor beta chains were read from a single sample in a study of cytomegalovirus exposure and HLA in healthy donors. Assay: immunoSEQ multiplex PCR; the TCRdb copy retains only in-frame clones and omits some. The sample contains about 65,000 clones, 80% of which appear only once. The source material was PBMCs. All receptors derive from a woman aged 25 to 39 in good health and CMV-seronegative. Both conserved end residues are part of each CDR3. A D gene is named only where the DNA matches it firmly. Only part of the rows carry a size: once, few, many, or a class if the clone is expanded.

clone size	J gene	V gene	D gene	CDR3 protein	CDR3 DNA
.	TRBJ1-1	TRBV5-1	.	CASSLDSGMNTEAFF	TGCGCCAGCAGCTTGGATTCAGGGATGAACACTGAAGCTTTCTTT
.	TRBJ2-5	TRBV6-5	TRBD2	CASRDLAGGTQYF	TGTGCCAGCAGGGACCTAGCGGGAGGGACCCAGTACTTC
.	TRBJ1-1	TRBV6-5	TRBD1	CASSYHRGSAEAFF	TGTGCCAGCAGTTATCACAGGGGATCCGCTGAAGCTTTCTTT
.	TRBJ1-2	TRBV7-2	.	CASSLGTANYGYTF	TGTGCCAGCAGCCTTGGGACTGCCAACTATGGCTACACCTTC
.	TRBJ1-1	TRBV28	TRBD1	CASSLGQANTEAFF	TGTGCCAGCAGTTTAGGACAGGCGAACACTGAAGCTTTCTTT
few	TRBJ1-1	TRBV10-2	.	CASTKGGAEAFF	TGCGCCAGCACTAAAGGGGGGGCTGAAGCTTTCTTT
.	TRBJ2-1	TRBV7-8	.	CALGGDEQFF	TGTGCCCTCGGGGGAGATGAGCAGTTCTTC
.	TRBJ2-7	TRBV6-6	TRBD1	CASSKDRSGMYF	TGTGCCAGCAGTAAGGACAGGAGTGGGATGTACTTC
.	TRBJ2-2	TRBV29-1	.	CSVVGGAGAVGELFF	TGCAGCGTTGTTGGCGGAGCGGGTGCGGTAGGGGAGCTGTTTTTT
.	TRBJ2-1	TRBV4-3	.	CASSQLTVNEQFF	TGCGCCAGCAGCCAACTCACAGTCAATGAGCAGTTCTTC
.	TRBJ2-7	TRBV10-2	TRBD2	CASSEGNSGRTYEQYF	TGCGCCAGCAGTGAGGGCAATAGCGGGCGGACCTACGAGCAGTACTTC
.	TRBJ1-2	TRBV27	TRBD1	CATKGQSYGYTF	TGTGCCACAAAGGGACAGAGCTATGGCTACACCTTC
.	TRBJ1-3	TRBV9	TRBD1	CASSVKGAPGNTIYF	TGTGCCAGCAGCGTAAAGGGGGCGCCTGGAAACACCATATATTTT
.	TRBJ2-7	TRBV11-2	TRBD1	CASSPSPRGRFPWSEQYF	TGTGCCAGCAGCCCCAGCCCTAGGGGGCGCTTCCCATGGTCCGAGCAGTACTTC
.	TRBJ1-4	TRBV6-1	.	CASSEGRGNEKLFF	TGTGCCAGCAGTGAAGGGAGGGGTAATGAAAAACTGTTTTTT